The T cell receptor (beta chain) described here comes from a study of blood T cell repertoires in COVID-19. Whole-study context: Acute-phase and convalescent COVID-19 samples originated in the United States, Italy and Spain.

CDR3 length: 17 amino acids. Trimming took off 0 bases at V and 4 bases at J, with 18 bases between the two ends. Germline lookup yields CDR1 MGHRA and CDR2 YSYEKL. Repertoires were generated with immunoSEQ multiplex PCR, while TCRdb's copy carries only in-frame clones and drops some. This table has about 56,000 clones, roughly four fifths appearing once. The sequencing input was peripheral blood. J is TRBJ2-5 and V is TRBV4-1; D is possibly TRBD1 (6 bases). The sequence was obtained from a woman over 75 with acute or convalescent COVID-19. For the CDR3, the DNA is TGCGCCAGCAGCCAAGAACCTGGACAGTCGATGTTAGAGACCCAGTACTTC. Encoded protein: CASSQEPGQSMLETQYF.